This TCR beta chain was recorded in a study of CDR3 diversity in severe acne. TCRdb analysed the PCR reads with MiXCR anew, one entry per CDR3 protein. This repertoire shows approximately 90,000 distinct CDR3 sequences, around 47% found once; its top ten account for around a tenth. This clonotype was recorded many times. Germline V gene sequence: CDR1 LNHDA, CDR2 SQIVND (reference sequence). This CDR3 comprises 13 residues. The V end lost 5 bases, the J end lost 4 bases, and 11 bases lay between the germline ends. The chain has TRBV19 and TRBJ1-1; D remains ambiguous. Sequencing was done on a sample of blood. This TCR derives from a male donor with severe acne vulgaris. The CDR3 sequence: CASSRIESTEAFF. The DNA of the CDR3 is TGTGCCAGTAGTCGGATAGAGAGCACTGAAGCTTTCTTT.